The source of this T cell receptor (beta chain) is a study of T cells in Graves' hyperthyroidism and ophthalmopathy. Germline V gene lookup returns CDR1 SGHTA and CDR2 FQGTGA. There are 15 residues in the CDR3. The trim removed 5 bases at V and 5 bases at J, leaving 5 bases unmatched. Authors of the study amplified TCR beta CDR3 regions from RNA transcripts. The HTBI primer set was used in a first-round RT-PCR of the TCR CDR3. TCRdb reprocessed the multiplex PCR reads with MiXCR, giving one entry per CDR3 protein. The sample has about 570,000 distinct CDR3 sequences, 40% to 55% seen once. Study-level points and caveats: Before onset, by a median of approximately 5.9 months, the model predicted ophthalmopathy. Most thyroid clonotypes expanded above 0.001 appeared in blood too. Patients with ophthalmopathy were separated from those with stable hyperthyroidism by a 13 V-J model.

As for this clonotype: Its matching antigen is unknown.

For the diagnoses, clinical symptoms, serum thyroxine and TRAb, thyroid ultrasound and orbital computed tomography were used. The sample comprised peripheral blood or thyroid tissue (not recorded which). The source of this sequence is an adult woman with Graves' disease, either hyperthyroidism or ophthalmopathy (not recorded which). J is TRBJ1-5 and V is TRBV7-3; 11 bases fit TRBD1. The CDR3 is CASSRDRGDYQPQHF. In DNA form, the CDR3 reads TGTGCCAGCAGCCGGGACAGGGGGGACTATCAGCCCCAGCATTTT.